This T cell receptor beta chain originates from a study of beta chain features in type 1 diabetes. The study, taken as a whole, reports: TCRB CDR3s were moderately but significantly shorter in Type 1 diabetes patients in all four CD4+ subsets.

After removal of 1 base from V and 4 bases from J, the junction contained 11 bases not matched to a gene. There are 17 residues in the CDR3. Germline CDR1 is SEHNR and CDR2 is FQNEAQ (reference sequence). The authors reverse transcribed all of the isolated RNA, so sequencing captured expressed TCRB transcripts. The repertoire was sequenced with immunoSEQ multiplex PCR; TCRdb's copy has only in-frame clones and lacks some. This table has roughly 53,000 clones, under 55% appearing once. As to this clone: Antigen: not known.

This sequence joins TRBV7-9 and TRBJ1-1, with TRBD1 matching over 8 bases. The receptor's source is a man aged 30-40 years with type 1 diabetes. The sample consisted of Tregs from blood. The CDR3 DNA reads as TGTGCCAGCAGCTTAGTGGACAGGGTTGACAGGGCCACTGAAGCTTTCTTT. Amino acids: CASSLVDRVDRATEAFF.